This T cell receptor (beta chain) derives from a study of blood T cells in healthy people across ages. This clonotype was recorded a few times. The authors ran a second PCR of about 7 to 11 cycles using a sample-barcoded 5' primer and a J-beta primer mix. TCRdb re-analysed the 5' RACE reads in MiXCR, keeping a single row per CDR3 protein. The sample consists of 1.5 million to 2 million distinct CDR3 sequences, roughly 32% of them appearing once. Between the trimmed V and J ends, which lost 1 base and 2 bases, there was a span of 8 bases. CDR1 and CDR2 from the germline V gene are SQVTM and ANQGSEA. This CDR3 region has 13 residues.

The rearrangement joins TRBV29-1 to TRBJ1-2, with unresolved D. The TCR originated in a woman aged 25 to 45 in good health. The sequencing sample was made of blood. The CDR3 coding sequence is TGCAGCGTTGAAGGGCCGACCAACTATGGCTACACCTTC. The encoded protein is CSVEGPTNYGYTF.